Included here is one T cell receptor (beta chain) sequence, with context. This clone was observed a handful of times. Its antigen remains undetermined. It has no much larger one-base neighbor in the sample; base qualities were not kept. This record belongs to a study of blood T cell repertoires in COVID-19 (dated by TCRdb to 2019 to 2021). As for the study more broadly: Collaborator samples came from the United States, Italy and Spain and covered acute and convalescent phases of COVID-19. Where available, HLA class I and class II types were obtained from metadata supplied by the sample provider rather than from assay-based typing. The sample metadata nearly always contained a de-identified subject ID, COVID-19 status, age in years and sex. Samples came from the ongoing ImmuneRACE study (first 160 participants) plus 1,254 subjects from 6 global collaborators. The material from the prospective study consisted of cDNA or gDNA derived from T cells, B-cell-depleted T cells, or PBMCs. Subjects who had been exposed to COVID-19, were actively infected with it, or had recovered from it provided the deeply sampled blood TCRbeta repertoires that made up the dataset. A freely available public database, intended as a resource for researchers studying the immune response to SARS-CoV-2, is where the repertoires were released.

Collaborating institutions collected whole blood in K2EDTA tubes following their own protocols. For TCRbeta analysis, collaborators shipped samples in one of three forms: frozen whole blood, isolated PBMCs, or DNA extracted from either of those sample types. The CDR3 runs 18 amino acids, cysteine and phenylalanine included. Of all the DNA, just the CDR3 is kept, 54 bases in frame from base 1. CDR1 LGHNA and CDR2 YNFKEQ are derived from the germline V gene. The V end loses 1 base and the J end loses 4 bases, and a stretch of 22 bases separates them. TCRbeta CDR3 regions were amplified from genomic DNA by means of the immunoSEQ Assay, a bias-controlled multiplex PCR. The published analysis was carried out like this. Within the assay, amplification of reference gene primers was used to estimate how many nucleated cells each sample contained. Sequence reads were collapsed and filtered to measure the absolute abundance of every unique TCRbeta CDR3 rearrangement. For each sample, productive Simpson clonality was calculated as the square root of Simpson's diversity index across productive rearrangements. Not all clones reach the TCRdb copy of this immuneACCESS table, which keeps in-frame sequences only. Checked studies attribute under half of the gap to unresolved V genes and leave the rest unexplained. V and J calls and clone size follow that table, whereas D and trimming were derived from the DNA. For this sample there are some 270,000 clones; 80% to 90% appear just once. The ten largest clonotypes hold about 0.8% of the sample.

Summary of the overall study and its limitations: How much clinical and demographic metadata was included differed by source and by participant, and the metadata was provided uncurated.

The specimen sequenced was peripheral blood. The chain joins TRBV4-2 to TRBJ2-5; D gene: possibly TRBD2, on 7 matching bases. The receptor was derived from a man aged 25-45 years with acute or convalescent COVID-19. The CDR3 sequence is CASSQAGGDASFTETQYF. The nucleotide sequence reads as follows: TGTGCCAGCAGCCAAGCGGGGGGCGATGCTTCGTTCACAGAGACCCAGTACTTC.